These 6 T cell receptor beta chains were all obtained from the same sample, sequenced in a study of cytomegalovirus exposure and HLA in healthy donors. PCR used 60 Vbeta primers and 13 Jbeta primers. TCRdb keeps only in-frame clones here, not all; method: immunoSEQ multiplex PCR. The table lists about 170,000 clones, roughly 84% of them singletons. The sequenced sample consisted of PBMCs. These receptors originate from a male donor in good health and CMV-seronegative.

The table lists this clone with a few counts. This chain links TRBV27 with TRBJ1-6; D is unresolved. The CDR3 is made up of 15 amino acids. Trimming removed 2 bases at V and 8 bases at J, with 13 bases between. Per the germline V gene, CDR1 is MNHEY and CDR2 is SMNVEV (reference sequence). This CDR3 reads CASSLRGEGYSPLHF. Written as DNA, the CDR3 is TGTGCCAGCAGTTTACGTGGGGAGGGTTATTCACCCCTCCACTTT.

The rearrangement uses TRBV7-2 and TRBJ1-3; 8 bases match TRBD1. This CDR3 has 15 residues. Germline V gene data show CDR1 as SGHTA and CDR2 as FQGNSA. Trimming cost V 4 bases and J 4 bases; bases outside gene matches: 6. CDR3 sequence reads: CASSYGQGKGNTIYF. CDR3 in DNA: TGTGCCAGCAGCTACGGACAGGGCAAGGGAAACACCATATATTTT.

The chain recombines TRBV6-5 with TRBJ1-1; D call uncertain. The CDR3 spans 14 residues. V dropped 8 bases and J dropped 0 bases, with 13 bases sitting between them. Per the germline V gene, CDR1 is MNHEY and CDR2 is SVGAGI. This chain's CDR3 is CASAQTFMNTEAFF. DNA of the CDR3: TGTGCCAGCGCACAGACGTTCATGAACACTGAAGCTTTCTTT.

Worth noting for this clone: An end of the junction differs from the germline gene, which may be a read error. The chain combines TRBV7-9 with TRBJ2-7; perhaps TRBD2 as D (6 bases). The CDR3 extends over 13 amino acids. Per germline, CDR1 SEHNR and CDR2 FQNEAQ (reference sequence). The CDR3 region has the DNA TGTTCCAGCAGCCCTCCGGGGGTATACGAGCAGTACTTC. Translation gives CSSSPPGVYEQYF.

With respect to this clone: In the same sample, other DNA sequences code for this CDR3. The V gene is TRBV27, the J gene TRBJ1-3; TRBD1 is a possible D gene (6 bases). V lost 2 bases, J lost 4 bases, and 9 bases lay in between. There are 14 residues in the CDR3. Germline loops: CDR1 MNHEY, CDR2 SMNVEV (reference sequence). This chain's CDR3 is CASSLRGNGNTIYF. The CDR3 DNA is TGTGCCAGCAGTTTAAGGGGGAACGGAAACACCATATATTTT.

J is TRBJ2-5 and V is TRBV18; possibly TRBD2 for D (6 bases). Matching the DNA end better, TRBJ2-7 makes the J call doubtful. The germline gives CDR1 KGHSH, CDR2 LQKENI. This CDR3 comprises 14 residues. The CDR3 DNA is TGTGCCAGCTCAGGGCTCGGGAGACTCTACGAGCAGTACTTC. Its protein is CASSGLGRLYEQYF.